The 24 T cell receptor beta chains given below trace back to one sample, sequenced in a study of regulatory T cells in long-lasting Graves disease. Stated time point: persistent/refractory GD, antithyroid drugs over 5 years with positive TRAb. Extracted RNA from PBMCs served as the source of the TCR library. Researchers made TCR beta libraries by using iRepertoire HTBI primers and running Arm-PCR on CDR3 regions. One entry per CDR3 protein results from TCRdb running MiXCR on the multiplex PCR reads. The top ten hold less than 9% of the sample, which has about 470,000 distinct CDR3 sequences, around 21% seen once. The sequenced sample was peripheral blood mononuclear cells (PBMCs), obtained when the disease was refractory, from a patient treated with antithyroid drugs. These receptor sequences come from a female donor with Graves disease.

This clonotype occurred a few times. The chain is built from TRBV27 and TRBJ2-7; 7 bases map to TRBD2. CDR3 size: 15 residues. The ends lost 6 bases at V and 4 bases at J; junction bases unmatched: 12. Looked up from germline, CDR1 is MNHEY and CDR2 is SMNVEV (reference sequence). CDR3 sequence (DNA): TGTGCCAGCAGAATTAAAAAAGCGGGAAATTACGAGCAGTACTTC. It translates to CASRIKKAGNYEQYF.

With respect to this clonotype: A much bigger clone sits one base away, suggesting this may be a read error. This chain joins TRBV6-2 or TRBV6-3 and TRBJ2-5; unclear D gene. Between the trimmed V and J ends, which lost 1 base and 2 bases, there was a span of 14 bases. Germline V gene lookup returns CDR1 MNHEY and CDR2 SVGEGT. The CDR3 loop spans 16 amino acids. The CDR3 nucleotides are TGTGCCAGCAGTTACTACTCCCTGGCCGGGCAAGAGACCCAGTACTTC. Its protein is CASSYYSLAGQETQYF.

This clonotype was recorded many times. This chain joins TRBV28 and TRBJ2-7; no definite D call. The V gene lost 2 bases and the J gene lost 3 bases, with 14 bases spanning the gap. The CDR3 sequence is 15 residues long. Germline V lookup: CDR1 MDHEN, CDR2 SYDVKM. The CDR3 DNA sequence: TGTGCCAGCAGTTTAATTCGGTTATCCGACTACGAGCAGTACTTC. Amino acids: CASSLIRLSDYEQYF. The full variable domain, with the rest looked up from reference TRBV28 and TRBJ2-7, is DVKVTQSSRYLVKRTGEKVFLECVQDMDHENMFWYRQDPGLGLRLIYFSYDVKMKEKGDIPEGYSVSREKKERFSLILESASTNQTSMYLCASSLIRLSDYEQYFGPGTRLTVT.

This clonotype occurred many times. The J gene is TRBJ2-7, the V gene TRBV27; 7 bases map to TRBD2. This CDR3 has 15 residues. V lost 5 bases, J lost 2 bases, and 9 bases stayed unmatched. Germline loops: CDR1 MNHEY, CDR2 SMNVEV (reference sequence). The CDR3 loop reads CASSPRGGRPYEQYF. In DNA, the CDR3 is TGTGCCAGCAGTCCCCGGGGCGGGAGACCCTACGAGCAGTACTTC.

V and J are TRBV6-5 and TRBJ2-7, with 9 bases matching TRBD1. CDR1 is MNHEY and CDR2 is SVGAGI in the germline V gene. V lost 2 bases to trimming and J lost 7 bases; unmatched junction nucleotides: 3. The CDR3 runs to 13 residues. In DNA form, the CDR3 reads TGTGCCAGCAGTTACGGAGGACAGGGGGAGCAGTACTTC. It specifies CASSYGGQGEQYF.

This clonotype was seen at least ten times. This chain connects TRBV20-1 to TRBJ2-5; 9 nucleotides line up with TRBD2. CDR1 and CDR2 (germline): DFQATT, SNEGSKA (reference sequence). After removal of 6 bases from V and 1 base from J, the junction contained 9 bases not matched to a gene. CDR3 length: 15 amino acids. The CDR3 loop reads CSADKLAGAQETQYF. The DNA for the CDR3 is TGCAGTGCCGACAAATTAGCGGGAGCCCAAGAGACCCAGTACTTC.

This clonotype was counted at least ten times. One end of the junction is discordant with germline, which a read error may explain. This chain joins TRBV27 and TRBJ1-1, with D possibly matching TRBD1 (5 bases). The CDR3 loop spans 15 amino acids. Germline V gene data show CDR1 as MNHEY and CDR2 as SMNVEV (reference sequence). CDR3 sequence reads: CASSLSGGLNTEAFF. CDR3 coding DNA: TGCGCCAGCAGCTTGTCCGGGGGGTTGAACACTGAAGCTTTCTTT.

This clonotype has only a few counts. The V and J genes are TRBV6-1 and TRBJ1-1; D not resolved. CDR3 size: 13 residues. The V gene's germline CDR1 is MNHNS and CDR2 SASEGT. V lost 6 bases and J 0 bases, leaving 8 bases between the germline ends. This chain's CDR3 is CASRNTMNTEAFF. DNA for the CDR3: TGTGCCAGCAGGAACACAATGAACACTGAAGCTTTCTTT.

This clonotype was seen ten or more times. V is TRBV5-1 and J is TRBJ1-6, with 10 bases matching TRBD1. Losses at the gene ends were 4 bases for V and 8 bases for J; bases not matched to a gene: 3. Per the germline V gene, CDR1 is SGHRS and CDR2 is YFSETQ. The CDR3 runs to 14 residues. The DNA of the CDR3 is TGCGCCAGCAGCCTCGGACAGGGGGATTCACCCCTCCACTTT. This translates into CASSLGQGDSPLHF.

The rearrangement uses TRBV19 and TRBJ2-1; D perhaps matches TRBD2 (6 bases). V lost 7 bases and J lost 0, with 13 bases in between. There are 15 residues in the CDR3. Germline CDR1 is LNHDA and CDR2 is SQIVND (reference sequence). CDR3 loop: CASTVAASSYNEQFF. As DNA, the CDR3 is TGTGCCAGTACCGTAGCGGCTAGCTCCTACAATGAGCAGTTCTTC.

The chain combines TRBV27 with TRBJ2-2; D uncertain. Looked up from germline, CDR1 is MNHEY and CDR2 is SMNVEV (reference sequence). The CDR3 sequence is 14 residues long. Trimming pared 0 bases from V and 5 bases from J, leaving 7 bases between. The CDR3 nucleotides are TGTGCCAGCAGTTTATCGTTGGAGACCGGGGAGCTGTTTTTT. This gives the protein CASSLSLETGELFF.

In regard to this clonotype: A much larger clone differs from this one at a single base, so this may be a read error. The chain has TRBV11-2 and TRBJ2-2, with 7 bases fitting TRBD1. V lost 6 bases, J lost 6 bases, and 16 bases stayed unmatched. This CDR3 comprises 17 residues. CDR1 SGHAT and CDR2 FQNNGV come from the germline V gene. This CDR3 is CASSRPQGQIYAGELFF. Here the CDR3 DNA reads TGTGCCAGCAGTCGCCCCCAGGGACAGATATACGCCGGGGAGCTGTTTTTT.

This clonotype occurred many times. The chain is built from TRBV12-3 or TRBV12-4 and TRBJ1-1; 10 bases align to TRBD1. J lost 6 bases, V lost 4 bases, and 8 bases had no gene match. The CDR3 contains 15 residues. CDR3: CASSSKGQGLPEAFF. The CDR3 bases are TGTGCCAGCAGTTCCAAGGGACAGGGGCTCCCTGAAGCTTTCTTT.

This clonotype was seen only a few times. The chain links TRBV5-1 to TRBJ1-1; TRBD1 is a possible D gene (6 bases). V was pared by 4 bases and J by 4 bases, with 14 bases between. Germline V gene lookup returns CDR1 SGHRS and CDR2 YFSETQ. CDR3 length: 14 residues. The CDR3 spells CASSRGNRRTEAFF. Here the CDR3 DNA reads TGCGCCAGCAGCAGGGGGAATAGACGCACTGAAGCTTTCTTT.

The chain recombines TRBV7-9 with TRBJ2-7; perhaps D is TRBD1 or TRBD2 (6 bases each). Trimming left V 3 bases short and J 1 base short, with 16 bases between. CDR1 is SEHNR, CDR2 FQNEAQ, per germline (reference sequence). The CDR3 totals 16 residues. The CDR3 coding sequence is TGTGCCAGCAGCTTCCCAGGAGGGGGTCAATCCTACGAGCAGTACTTC. Protein product: CASSFPGGGQSYEQYF.

On this clonotype: One end of the junction does not line up with germline, which may come from a read error. The chain's CDR3 is CASSIISGAGKQPQHF. DNA of the CDR3: TGTGCCAGTAGTATAATTTCCGGAGCAGGCAAACAGCCCCAGCATTTT. The chain combines TRBV19 with TRBJ1-5; D is undetermined. The germline V gene encodes CDR1 LNHDA and CDR2 SQIVND (reference sequence). This CDR3 has 16 residues.

The chain is built from TRBV5-1 and TRBJ2-7; D possibly corresponds to TRBD2 (7 bases). CDR3 length: 15 residues. Trimming left V 0 bases short and J 3 bases short, with 13 bases between. Germline lookup yields CDR1 SGHRS and CDR2 YFSETQ. CDR3 bases: TGCGCCAGCAGCTTGGTAACAGGGAGGGTCTACGAGCAGTACTTC. This sequence encodes CASSLVTGRVYEQYF.

The J gene is TRBJ1-2, the V gene TRBV6-1; 7 positions agree with TRBD1. V gave up 6 bases and J gave up 4 bases; unmatched junction bases: 2. CDR1 is MNHNS and CDR2 is SASEGT in the germline V gene. The CDR3 sequence is 12 residues long. The CDR3 sequence: CASRQGTYGYTF. CDR3 nucleotides: TGTGCCAGCAGACAGGGGACCTATGGCTACACCTTC.

This rearrangement joins TRBV19 to TRBJ1-2; maybe TRBD1 (6 bases). This CDR3 comprises 14 residues. Germline values: CDR1 LNHDA, CDR2 SQIVND (reference sequence). Trimming stripped 6 bases from V and 8 bases from J, with 19 bases between. CDR3 nucleotides: TGTGCCAGTAGCTCTCTGGCCGGGGGCTTGGGCTACACCTTC. Its translation is CASSSLAGGLGYTF.

This chain links TRBV3-1 with TRBJ1-1; maybe TRBD1 (6 bases). Trimming removed 0 bases at V and 6 bases at J, with 20 bases between. The CDR3 totals 17 residues. Per the germline V gene, CDR1 is LGHDT and CDR2 is YNNKEL (reference sequence). Here the CDR3 DNA reads TGTGCCAGCAGCCAAGAGATTGGCAGGGGACGGATCCCTGAAGCTTTCTTT. Protein: CASSQEIGRGRIPEAFF.

This clonotype was seen ten or more times. The genes are TRBV10-3 and TRBJ2-5; D is undetermined. The CDR3 contains 12 residues. Germline V gene sequence: CDR1 ENHRY, CDR2 SYGVKD. Trimming cost V 2 bases and J 5 bases, with 6 bases left between them. CDR3 loop: CAISEGSETQYF. CDR3 DNA sequence: TGTGCCATCAGTGAGGGAAGCGAGACCCAGTACTTC.

This clonotype was seen ten or more times. V gene TRBV11-1 combines with J gene TRBJ1-5; D unresolved. V lost 2 bases and J lost 2, with 13 bases in between. Germline V CDR1 and CDR2: SGHAT, FQDESV (reference sequence). The CDR3 runs to 16 residues. The CDR3 loop reads CASSLPAETRNQPQHF. CDR3 coding DNA: TGTGCCAGCAGCTTACCCGCGGAGACACGCAATCAGCCCCAGCATTTT. Complete variable domain (other parts from reference TRBV11-1 and TRBJ1-5): EAEVAQSPRYKITEKSQAVAFWCDPISGHATLYWYRQILGQGPELLVQFQDESVVDDSQLPKDRFSAERLKGVDSTLKIQPAELGDSAMYLCASSLPAETRNQPQHFGDGTRLSIL.

The chain carries TRBV12-3 or TRBV12-4 and TRBJ1-3; D may be TRBD1 (5 bases). The CDR3 is 15 amino acids. V was pared by 6 bases and J by 7 bases, with 19 bases between. CDR3 nucleotides: TGTGCCAGCAGGCAACTTAGAGGGGCCGGTAACACCATATATTTT. It codes for CASRQLRGAGNTIYF.

There are many counts of this clonotype. The chain couples TRBV12-3 or TRBV12-4 to TRBJ1-1, with a weak D call TRBD1 (6 bases). V shed 3 bases and J shed 3 bases, with 11 bases lying between them. This CDR3 has 14 amino acids. CDR3 loop: CASSFEGGHTEAFF. In DNA, the CDR3 is TGTGCCAGCAGTTTCGAGGGGGGGCACACTGAAGCTTTCTTT.